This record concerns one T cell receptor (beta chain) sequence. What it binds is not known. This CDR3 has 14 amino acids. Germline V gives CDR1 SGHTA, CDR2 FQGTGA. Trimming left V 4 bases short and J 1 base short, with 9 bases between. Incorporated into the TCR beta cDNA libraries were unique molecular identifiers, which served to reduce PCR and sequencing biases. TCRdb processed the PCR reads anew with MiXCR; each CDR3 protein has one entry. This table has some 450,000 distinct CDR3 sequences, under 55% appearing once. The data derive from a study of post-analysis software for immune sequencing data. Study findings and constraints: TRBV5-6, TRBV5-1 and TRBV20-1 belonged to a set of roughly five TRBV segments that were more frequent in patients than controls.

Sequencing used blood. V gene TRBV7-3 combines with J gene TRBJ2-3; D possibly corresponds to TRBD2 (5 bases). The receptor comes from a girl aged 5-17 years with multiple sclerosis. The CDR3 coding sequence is TGTGCCAGCAGCTACAACGGGGGCACAGATACGCAGTATTTT. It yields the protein CASSYNGGTDTQYF.